This T cell receptor beta chain was recovered during a study of blood T cell repertoires in COVID-19. At the level of the study: Sample material is recorded as cDNA or gDNA derived from T cells, B-cell-depleted T cells, or PBMCs.

Study processing details: Nucleated cell counts were estimated from reference gene primer amplification. Profiling relied on immunoSEQ multiplex PCR, and the TCRdb table lists in-frame clones only, not all of them. V and J calls and clone size are given by that table; D and trimming were obtained from the DNA. Of approximately 350,000 clones listed, about 86% were seen once; the top ten hold around 7.4%. CDR3 length: 19 amino acids. The germline V gene has CDR1 MGHRA and CDR2 YSYEKL. Trimming removed 1 base from V and 1 base from J, with 22 bases in between. This clone was seen more than once but under ten times.

This receptor was identified in an older woman with COVID-19, enrolled during active disease. Sequenced: peripheral blood. The J gene is TRBJ2-5, the V gene TRBV4-1, with a possible D match to TRBD2 (6 bases). CDR3 DNA: TGCGCCAGCAGCCAAGTCACCCTCCTAGGGGCCGGGAGCCAAGAGACCCAGTACTTC. Its translation: CASSQVTLLGAGSQETQYF.